This record looks at one T cell receptor beta chain sequence and its context. Its antigen is still unknown. No much larger clone exists at a distance of one base, and base qualities are not known. From a lookup of the germline V gene, CDR1 and CDR2 are SGHRS and YFSETQ. From cysteine to phenylalanine, the CDR3 is 14 amino acids long. Only the CDR3 portion is preserved as DNA: 42 bases, with reading frame beginning at the first base. V ends up 1 base short and J 8 bases short, with an unmatched junction base count of 2. The sample's time point label is to be understood as: newly diagnosed GD, antithyroid drugs for less than 3 months. For both TCR sequencing and RNA sequencing, RNA was extracted from PBMCs in TRIzol. The diagnosis of Graves' disease followed American Thyroid Association guidelines. The patients came from an endocrinology department in Xi'an, China. Each patient gave approximately 9.7 milliliters of peripheral blood, collected in an EDTA anticoagulant tube. PBMCs were isolated by Ficoll Paque Plus density gradient separation without further T cell sorting. An Agilent 2100 Bioanalyzer and agarose gel were used to check RNA quality, and a NanoDrop 2000 was used to measure RNA concentration.

The data were obtained in a study of regulatory T cells in long-lasting Graves disease (dated by TCRdb to the early 2020s). Turning to the overall study: Newly diagnosed Graves' disease patients had taken antithyroid drugs for less than 3 months. This study used TCR sequencing and RNA sequencing of peripheral blood to compare persistent Graves' disease patients against newly diagnosed Graves' disease patients. TCR sequencing covered about 13 persistent and 20 or so newly diagnosed Graves' disease patients, about 35 samples in total. The study took place in China and was registered as a clinical trial. Findings and caveats that apply to the study as a whole: As a limitation, the authors acknowledged that the small sample size may reduce accuracy. TRBV28, TRBJ1-2 and TRBJ2-5 were preferentially used in persistent disease, while TRBV20-1 and TRBJ2-1 were favored in newly diagnosed disease. Sequencing and analysis were restricted to the TCR beta chain. Lower TCR Shannon entropy and fewer highly expanded clones were observed in persistent Graves' disease patients than in newly diagnosed patients, which suggested clonal expansion. A larger number of public clonotypes was shared among persistent patients (approximately 3,000) than among newly diagnosed patients (roughly 930). The study examined only peripheral blood because the primary lesion, thyroid tissue, could not be accessed.

The library came from multiplex PCR. Instrument on record: Illumina HiSeq 4000. TCR beta libraries were built with iRepertoire HTBI primers and Arm-PCR amplification of CDR3 regions. Before sequencing, the PCR products underwent gel purification. The published analysis was carried out like this. A total of roughly 58 TRBV and some 15 TRBJ segments were identified across samples and were used for gene usage analysis of CDR3 amino acid clonotypes. COPE and FqMerger were used to merge the filtered high-quality paired reads into contigs. BLAST was used to align contigs to IMGT TRBV, TRBD and TRBJ reference genes, with CDR3 defined following IMGT. Highly expanded clones were defined as clonotypes with a frequency above 0.1%. Repertoire diversity was measured by Shannon entropy, and V-J evenness by the Gini coefficient. A clonotype was considered public if more than one individual shared it. TCRdb reprocessing: public reads trimmed at Q25 with fastp, clones called with MiXCR, in-frame beta chains kept. Entries that share a CDR3 protein sequence are merged under the most common genes and DNA. The V and J calls here are based on TCRdb, not the publication. The table for this sample lists under 300,000 distinct CDR3 sequences; 20% of them were counted only once. The top ten clonotypes cover more than 11% of the sample.

This receptor was obtained from a female donor with Graves disease. Sequences were derived from peripheral blood mononuclear cells (PBMCs), sampled at new diagnosis, from a patient treated with antithyroid drugs. The chain links TRBV5-1 with TRBJ2-1; 11 bases in the junction line up with TRBD2. The sequenced DNA: TGCGCCAGCAGCTTGACTAGCGGGAGTTATGAGCAGTTCTTC. Its protein is CASSLTSGSYEQFF.